The 4 T cell receptor beta chains below come from one sample, sequenced in a study of yellow fever vaccine responses in identical twins. TCRdb called the RT-PCR reads again in MiXCR, with one record for every CDR3 protein. The table has thousands of distinct CDR3 sequences, approximately 82% seen once. Sequenced here: T cells from blood (PBMCs), unsorted or a sorted subset (not recorded which), sampled before or after yellow fever vaccination (not recorded which). These receptors all stem from a young woman who received the yellow fever vaccine.

This clonotype appeared a single time. The rearrangement uses TRBV7-9 and TRBJ2-2, with 11 bases lining up with TRBD2. This CDR3 is built from 16 residues. Germline CDR1 is SEHNR and CDR2 is FQNEAQ (reference sequence). After removal of 2 bases from V and 5 bases from J, the junction contained 4 bases not matched to a gene. This chain's CDR3 is CASSLLAGGPTGELFF. The CDR3 region has the DNA TGTGCCAGCAGCTTATTAGCGGGAGGGCCAACCGGGGAGCTGTTTTTT.

The CDR3 is CASSFRPSSYEQYV. CDR3 nucleotides: TGTGCCAGCAGCTTTAGGCCCAGCTCCTACGAGCAGTACGTC. The rearrangement joins TRBV11-2 to TRBJ2-7; D unresolved. V was cut by 3 bases and J by 0 bases, with 9 bases left in between. CDR3 length: 14 residues. Germline V lookup: CDR1 SGHAT, CDR2 FQNNGV.

The chain employs TRBV18 and TRBJ2-1; D gene unclear. The germline V gene has CDR1 KGHSH and CDR2 LQKENI. Trimming took off 3 bases at V and 0 bases at J, with 6 bases between the two ends. CDR3 length: 14 amino acids. This CDR3 reads CASSPQSSYNEQFF. The CDR3 DNA follows: TGTGCCAGCTCACCCCAGAGCTCCTACAATGAGCAGTTCTTC.

This chain joins TRBV29-1 and TRBJ1-3; TRBD1 is a possible D gene (5 bases). Germline loops: CDR1 SQVTM, CDR2 ANQGSEA. Trimming left V 4 bases short and J 1 base short, with 5 bases between. The CDR3 is 12 residues long. CDR3 nucleotides: TGCAGCGTTGGGGGGTCTGGAAACACCATATATTTT. This encodes CSVGGSGNTIYF.